Below, 30 T cell receptor beta chains from the same sample are listed, as sequenced in a study of blood T cell repertoires in COVID-19. Repertoires were generated with immunoSEQ multiplex PCR, while TCRdb's copy carries only in-frame clones and drops some. Among around 110,000 clones listed, 76% were seen once. Sequencing was carried out using peripheral blood. The receptor set was obtained from an elderly man with COVID-19, enrolled during active disease.

In the case of this clone: Within the sample, other DNA sequences also encode this same CDR3. The chain employs TRBV18 and TRBJ1-2; D might be TRBD1 (6 bases). Per the germline V gene, CDR1 is KGHSH and CDR2 is LQKENI. The V end was cut by 3 bases, the J end by 0 bases, with 11 bases between. CDR3 length equals 15 residues. CDR3 in DNA: TGTGCCAGCTCACCCGCGGACAGCCCTAACTATGGCTACACCTTC. It codes for CASSPADSPNYGYTF.

V usage is TRBV7-9 and J usage is TRBJ2-2; 8 bases line up with TRBD1. The ends lost 2 bases at V and 5 bases at J; junction bases unmatched: 4. The germline V gene encodes CDR1 SEHNR and CDR2 FQNEAQ (reference sequence). This CDR3 comprises 15 residues. The CDR3 nucleotides are TGTGCCAGCAGCTTAAGCAGGGGGCGGACCGGGGAGCTGTTTTTT. It encodes CASSLSRGRTGELFF.

The V call is TRBV4-3, the J call TRBJ1-1, with D maybe TRBD1 (6 bases). V was shortened by 0 bases and J by 4 bases, with 21 bases between the two germline ends. In germline, CDR1 is LGHNA, CDR2 YSLEER. There are 18 residues in the CDR3. The CDR3 protein is CASSQDWAQLGGATEAFF. CDR3 nucleotides: TGCGCCAGCAGCCAAGATTGGGCCCAGTTGGGGGGGGCCACTGAAGCTTTCTTT.

This clone was seen only once. The CDR3 region is CASSLPSVGTQYF. CDR3 DNA: TGTGCCAGCAGCTTACCTAGCGTCGGTACGCAGTATTTT. The J gene is TRBJ2-3, the V gene TRBV7-3; possible D gene TRBD2, 6 bases. Looked up from germline, CDR1 is SGHTA and CDR2 is FQGTGA. Trimming left V 2 bases short and J 8 bases short, with 11 bases between. The CDR3 extends over 13 amino acids.

This clone was counted between two and nine times. The chain recombines TRBV2 with TRBJ1-1, with D unclear. V lost 7 bases and J lost 1, with 10 bases in between. The germline CDR1 and CDR2 sequences are SNHLY and FYNNEI. This CDR3 is 13 amino acids long. The CDR3 region is CASTLEGNTEAFF. CDR3 DNA sequence: TGTGCCAGCACCTTAGAGGGGAACACTGAAGCTTTCTTT.

Here the CDR3 DNA reads TGCGCCAGCAGCTTGCAGGGTACGGTGAACACTGAAGCTTTCTTT. The encoded protein is CASSLQGTVNTEAFF. J is TRBJ1-1 and V is TRBV5-1, with D possibly being TRBD1 (5 bases). CDR3 length: 15 amino acids. Germline CDR1 reads SGHRS; CDR2 reads YFSETQ. The V and J ends lost 1 base and 0 bases respectively, with 10 bases between them.

The chain employs TRBV7-3 and TRBJ2-1; D perhaps matches TRBD2 (5 bases). This CDR3 region has 15 residues. The V end lost 2 bases, the J end lost 3 bases, and 11 bases lay between the germline ends. The germline V gene has CDR1 SGHTA and CDR2 FQGTGA. The chain's CDR3 is CASSLDPSGYNEQFF. CDR3 coding DNA: TGTGCCAGCAGCTTAGACCCAAGCGGCTACAATGAGCAGTTCTTC. Looking up the rest from reference TRBV7-3 and TRBJ2-1 gives the full variable domain: GAGVSQTPSNKVTEKGKYVELRCDPISGHTALYWYRQSLGQGPEFLIYFQGTGAADDSGLPNDRFFAVRPEGSVSTLKIQRTERGDSAVYLCASSLDPSGYNEQFFGPGTRLTVL.

The V call is TRBV3-1 (or the pseudogene TRBV3-2), the J call TRBJ1-4; TRBD1 matches 7 bases. The CDR3 contains 12 residues. J was trimmed by 8 bases and V by 7 bases; bases with no gene match: 4. Germline CDR1 is LGHDT and CDR2 is YNNKEL (reference sequence). The CDR3 coding sequence is TGTGCCAGCACCTCAGGGGGAGAAAAACTGTTTTTT. Translating gives CASTSGGEKLFF.

This chain connects TRBV15 to TRBJ1-1; possible D gene TRBD1, 6 bases. Germline loops: CDR1 LNHNV, CDR2 YYDKDF (reference sequence). This CDR3 contains 15 residues. V was cut by 5 bases and J by 0 bases, with 13 bases left in between. The CDR3 loop is CATSEQGHMNTEAFF. Here the CDR3 DNA reads TGTGCCACCAGCGAACAGGGCCATATGAACACTGAAGCTTTCTTT.

The table lists this clone with a few counts. V and J are TRBV5-1 and TRBJ1-1; D remains unclear. Trimming took off 1 base at V and 7 bases at J, with 14 bases between the two ends. The CDR3 is made up of 14 amino acids. Germline V gene sequence: CDR1 SGHRS, CDR2 YFSETQ. CDR3 amino acids: CASSLSGPIHEAFF. The CDR3 DNA reads as TGCGCCAGCAGCTTGAGCGGTCCGATTCATGAAGCTTTCTTT.

The V gene is TRBV21-1, the J gene TRBJ1-4; the tabulated D call, TRBD1, remains unverified against the DNA. TRBV21-1 is a documented pseudogene. The CDR3 runs 10 residues. The CDR3 nucleotides are TGTGCCAGCAAGGGGGAAAAACTGTTTTTT. Residues: CASKGEKLFF.

V usage is TRBV10-1 and J usage is TRBJ2-7; 8 bases match TRBD2. Germline CDR1 is WNHNN and CDR2 is SYGVQD (reference sequence). V gave up 2 bases and J gave up 5 bases; unmatched junction bases: 11. This CDR3 comprises 16 residues. This chain's CDR3 is CASSESLAGAPHEQYF. The CDR3 bases are TGCGCCAGCAGTGAGAGCCTAGCGGGTGCCCCCCACGAGCAGTACTTC.

The chain couples TRBV5-4 to TRBJ1-2; no firm D call. This CDR3 is 16 amino acids long. The germline V gene has CDR1 SGHNT and CDR2 YYREEE (reference sequence). Between the trimmed V and J ends, which lost 4 bases and 0 bases, there was a span of 16 bases. This CDR3 is CASSLIAGPANYGYTF. The CDR3 coding sequence is TGTGCCAGCAGCCTGATTGCGGGTCCGGCTAACTATGGCTACACCTTC.

The chain employs TRBV5-1 and TRBJ1-4; D is possibly TRBD1 (5 bases). CDR1 and CDR2 (germline): SGHRS, YFSETQ. The CDR3 is 14 amino acids. Trimming took off 6 bases at V and 0 bases at J, with 9 bases between the two ends. The CDR3 DNA reads TGCGCCAGCACGGACAAGACAACTAATGAAAAACTGTTTTTT. It codes for CASTDKTTNEKLFF.

This clone has more than one count but fewer than ten. This chain connects TRBV5-4 to TRBJ2-5; no firm D call. Germline lookup yields CDR1 SGHNT and CDR2 YYREEE (reference sequence). The V end lost 0 bases, the J end lost 2 bases, and 8 bases lay between the germline ends. This CDR3 region has 14 residues. This CDR3 is CASSLAQIQETQYF. The CDR3 coding sequence is TGTGCCAGCAGCTTGGCACAAATACAAGAGACCCAGTACTTC.

The V gene is TRBV19, the J gene TRBJ2-4; 9 positions match TRBD1. Unmatched junction bases numbered 11, after V lost 7 bases and J lost 7 bases. Germline V gives CDR1 LNHDA, CDR2 SQIVND (reference sequence). This CDR3 spans 15 amino acids. The CDR3 DNA is TGTGCCAGTACCGACCCGGGACAGGGAGGGAACATTCAGTACTTC. It yields the protein CASTDPGQGGNIQYF.

The genes are TRBV4-3 and TRBJ1-4; 9 bases agree with TRBD1. CDR3 length: 17 amino acids. The junction had 6 bases not matched to a gene; V was cut back by 0 bases and J by 4 bases. The germline gives CDR1 LGHNA, CDR2 YSLEER. The CDR3 DNA reads as TGCGCCAGCAGCCAAGAAGGGACAGGGCAGATTAATGAAAAACTGTTTTTT. The encoded protein is CASSQEGTGQINEKLFF.

V and J are TRBV24-1 and TRBJ2-2; possibly TRBD1 for D (5 bases). Trimming pared 4 bases from V and 1 base from J, leaving 18 bases between. The CDR3 runs to 18 residues. The V gene's germline CDR1 is KGHDR and CDR2 SFDVKD. CDR3 region: CATSDPTARRVNTGELFF. The CDR3 DNA is TGTGCCACCAGTGACCCCACGGCTCGCAGGGTGAACACCGGGGAGCTGTTTTTT.

In regard to this clone: Germline is not matched at one junction end, which may reflect a read error. CDR3 sequence (DNA): TGCGCCAGCAGCCCCGGGACAGGGAACCCCGGGGAGCTGTTTTTT. As protein: CASSPGTGNPGELFF. The V call is TRBV5-1, the J call TRBJ2-2; 9 nucleotides align to TRBD1. The CDR3 extends over 15 amino acids. Germline-derived CDR1 and CDR2 are SGHRS and YFSETQ.

This sequence joins TRBV12-3 or TRBV12-4 and TRBJ1-3; D is possibly TRBD1 (5 bases). The CDR3 covers 13 residues. The V gene lost 5 bases and the J gene lost 4 bases, with 9 bases spanning the gap. The CDR3 protein is CASSRRQGNTIYF. CDR3 nucleotide sequence: TGTGCCAGCAGTCGTAGACAGGGAAACACCATATATTTT.

The chain combines TRBV4-3 with TRBJ2-1; no firm D call. V was shortened by 0 bases and J by 9 bases, with 12 bases between the two germline ends. Germline lookup yields CDR1 LGHNA and CDR2 YSLEER. CDR3 length equals 14 residues. In nucleotides, the CDR3 is TGCGCCAGCAGCCAAGATCTACAGATCGGTGAGCAGTTCTTC. Translation gives CASSQDLQIGEQFF.

V gene TRBV5-1 combines with J gene TRBJ2-1; tentatively, D is TRBD2 (5 bases). There are 15 residues in the CDR3. Germline V gene sequence: CDR1 SGHRS, CDR2 YFSETQ. Trimming pared 4 bases from V and 5 bases from J, leaving 16 bases between. Here the CDR3 DNA reads TGCGCCAGCAGCCCCTTGGGGAGCGGAGACAATGAGCAGTTCTTC. It is translated as CASSPLGSGDNEQFF.

The V and J genes are TRBV27 and TRBJ2-2, with a tentative D call TRBD1 (6 bases). Germline V gene data show CDR1 as MNHEY and CDR2 as SMNVEV (reference sequence). Trimming took off 0 bases at V and 0 bases at J, with 11 bases between the two ends. The CDR3 runs 17 residues. CDR3 amino acids: CASSLSGDTANTGELFF. DNA of the CDR3: TGTGCCAGCAGTTTATCTGGGGACACCGCGAACACCGGGGAGCTGTTTTTT.

This clone appeared once. This chain uses TRBV11-2 with TRBJ2-7; 8 bases are a match to TRBD1. The CDR3 has 15 amino acids. Germline V gene data show CDR1 as SGHAT and CDR2 as FQNNGV. V dropped 4 bases and J dropped 3; count of bases not matched to a gene: 8. Here the CDR3 DNA reads TGTGCCAGCAGCTCCACGGGACAGGATTACTACGAGCAGTACTTC. Protein product: CASSSTGQDYYEQYF.

In its sample, this clone was seen a few times. This chain connects TRBV21-1 to TRBJ2-7; TRBD2, the table's D call, was not compared with the DNA. TRBV21-1 is tagged as a pseudogene. The CDR3 length is 21 residues. Written as DNA, the CDR3 is TGTGCCAGCAGCAACTTGTGTGCAAGCCCTGCATTTGTTCCGCTAACCTACGAGCAGTACTTC. Translating it yields CASSNLCASPAFVPLTYEQYF.

There are a few counts of this clone. The sample has other DNA sequences that encode this CDR3 too. This chain uses TRBV29-1 with TRBJ1-1; 7 nucleotides line up with TRBD1. The CDR3 spans 12 residues. Germline V gives CDR1 SQVTM, CDR2 ANQGSEA. The trim removed 6 bases at V and 1 base at J, leaving 2 bases unmatched. The CDR3 loop reads CSVGQENTEAFF. CDR3 coding DNA: TGCAGCGTCGGACAGGAGAACACTGAAGCTTTCTTT.

The V and J genes are TRBV5-8 and TRBJ2-7; tentative D call: TRBD1 (6 bases). Germline V lookup: CDR1 SGHTS, CDR2 YDEGEE. Trimming left V 6 bases short and J 3 bases short, with 19 bases between. The CDR3 covers 15 residues. CDR3 bases: TGTGCCAGCATCTCGGAGGCCAGGGGACACTACGAGCAGTACTTC. Protein: CASISEARGHYEQYF.

This clone was detected a few times. The chain recombines TRBV4-1 with TRBJ2-7, with D hard to call. This CDR3 has 16 amino acids. The germline CDR1 and CDR2 sequences are MGHRA and YSYEKL. Trimming took 0 bases from V and 0 from J, leaving 12 bases between them. In DNA, the CDR3 is TGCGCCAGCAGCCAAGACCACCCGAGCCACTCCTACGAGCAGTACTTC. Amino acids: CASSQDHPSHSYEQYF.

Here the CDR3 DNA reads TGTGCCACAGGCGCAGCGAACACTGAAGCTTTCTTT. Translating it yields CATGAANTEAFF. The V call is TRBV6-5, the J call TRBJ1-1, with D unclear. V was trimmed by 10 bases and J by 1 base, leaving 10 bases between them. Germline V lookup: CDR1 MNHEY, CDR2 SVGAGI. The CDR3 spans 12 residues.

The chain has TRBV7-9 and TRBJ2-2; 7 bases are shared with TRBD2. CDR1 and CDR2 from the germline V gene are SEHNR and FQNEAQ (reference sequence). This CDR3 contains 16 residues. J gave up 7 bases and V 3 bases, and 11 bases lay outside the gene matches. CDR3 nucleotides: TGTGCCAGCAGCTTTCGACTAGCCGGAGATGGCGGGGAGCTGTTTTTT. Residues: CASSFRLAGDGGELFF.